What follows is one TCR beta chain and its context. Clones were read by immunoSEQ multiplex PCR, and TCRdb kept only the in-frame ones, dropping some. Altogether 150,000 to 200,000 clones are present, 80% to 90% being singletons, with the ten largest covering under 2.5%. Germline V gene lookup returns CDR1 LGHNA and CDR2 YSLEER. Trimming removed 1 base at V and 6 bases at J, with 14 bases between. The CDR3 contains 15 residues. These data originate in a study of blood T cell repertoires in COVID-19. The chain recombines TRBV4-3 with TRBJ2-3; D perhaps matches TRBD1 (6 bases). The sample comprised peripheral blood. The receptor was derived from a man between 65 and 85 years old with active or convalescent COVID-19. The CDR3 region is CASSQVGMGADTQYF. The CDR3 DNA reads TGCGCCAGCAGCCAAGTGGGGATGGGGGCGGATACGCAGTATTTT.